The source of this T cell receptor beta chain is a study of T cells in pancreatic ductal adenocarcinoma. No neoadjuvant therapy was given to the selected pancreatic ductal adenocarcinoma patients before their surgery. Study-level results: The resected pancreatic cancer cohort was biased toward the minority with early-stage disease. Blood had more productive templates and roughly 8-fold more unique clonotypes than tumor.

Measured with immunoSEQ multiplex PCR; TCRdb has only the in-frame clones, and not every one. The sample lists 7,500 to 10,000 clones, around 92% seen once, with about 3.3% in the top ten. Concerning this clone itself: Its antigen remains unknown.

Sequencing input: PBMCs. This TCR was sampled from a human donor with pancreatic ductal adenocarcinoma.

The CDR3 region has the DNA TGTGCCAGCAGGTTCAGGGTTATGAACACTGAAGCTTTCTTT. Translating it yields CASRFRVMNTEAFF. The chain employs TRBV6-1 and TRBJ1-1, with D possibly matching TRBD1 (5 bases). V lost 6 bases and J lost 0, with 11 bases in between. Germline V CDR1 and CDR2: MNHNS, SASEGT. This CDR3 is built from 14 residues.